This TCR beta chain was captured by sequencing in a study of identical twins. General study results and limits: With monozygotic twins, out-of-frame TCR alpha sharing exceeded what models estimated.

At least ten counts were recorded for this clonotype. Its antigen is currently unknown. CDR3 length: 14 residues. Trimming left V 5 bases short and J 4 bases short, with 13 bases between. From germline, CDR1 is SGHRS and CDR2 YFSETQ. No donor was unhealthy or non-Caucasian. In TCRdb, the 5' RACE reads were re-called with MiXCR into one record per CDR3 protein. The sample has roughly 260,000 distinct CDR3 sequences; 6% to 8.5% are singletons. This sample was also put to use in a study of yellow fever vaccine responses in identical twins.

The sequence derives from a woman under 30 in good health. This rearrangement joins TRBV5-1 to TRBJ2-1, with TRBD2 as a possible D gene (5 bases). What was sequenced was CD8+ T cells sorted from blood. CDR3 sequence reads: CASSRETGYNEQFF. The CDR3 DNA follows: TGCGCCAGCAGTCGTGAGACGGGATACAATGAGCAGTTCTTC.